One and the same sample provided the 18 T cell receptor beta chains below, sequenced in a study of blood T cell repertoires in COVID-19. Sequencing used immunoSEQ multiplex PCR; TCRdb keeps in-frame clones, though not all of them. The table has about 360,000 clones, approximately 86% seen once. What was sequenced was peripheral blood. The receptor source for this set is a human donor in a cohort sampled during active COVID-19.

The chain carries TRBV19 and TRBJ2-5, with 8 positions matching TRBD2. The CDR3 spans 14 residues. J was trimmed by 3 bases and V by 8 bases; bases with no gene match: 8. CDR1 is LNHDA, CDR2 SQIVND, per germline (reference sequence). CDR3 sequence reads: CASRRAGAEETQYF. CDR3 bases: TGTGCCAGTCGGCGAGCGGGGGCCGAAGAGACCCAGTACTTC. Drawing the rest from reference TRBV19 and TRBJ2-5, the complete variable domain is DGGITQSPKYLFRKEGQNVTLSCEQNLNHDAMYWYRQDPGQGLRLIYYSQIVNDFQKGDIAEGYSVSREKKESFPLTVTSAQKNPTAFYLCASRRAGAEETQYFGPGTRLLVL.

The chain uses TRBV28 and TRBJ2-4, with D maybe TRBD1 (6 bases). The germline CDR1 and CDR2 sequences are MDHEN and SYDVKM. The CDR3 is 15 residues long. The V and J ends lost 3 bases and 2 bases respectively, with 11 bases between them. CDR3 nucleotides: TGTGCCAGCAGTTTCCCAGGGGTCTCCAAAAACATTCAGTACTTC. Translating it yields CASSFPGVSKNIQYF. Complete variable domain (other parts from reference TRBV28 and TRBJ2-4): DVKVTQSSRYLVKRTGEKVFLECVQDMDHENMFWYRQDPGLGLRLIYFSYDVKMKEKGDIPEGYSVSREKKERFSLILESASTNQTSMYLCASSFPGVSKNIQYFGAGTRLSVL.

The genes are TRBV7-3 and TRBJ2-1; possible D gene TRBD1, 6 bases. The CDR3 loop spans 13 amino acids. Germline loops: CDR1 SGHTA, CDR2 FQGTGA. The V and J ends lost 5 bases and 9 bases respectively, with 14 bases between them. The CDR3 spells CASSTIQGSEQFF. The CDR3 DNA reads as TGTGCCAGCAGCACTATACAGGGCAGTGAGCAGTTCTTC.

This clone was counted a single time. This chain connects TRBV6-6 to TRBJ1-1; unclear D gene. V lost 0 bases and J 1 base, leaving 3 bases between the germline ends. The V gene's germline CDR1 is MNHNY and CDR2 SVGAGI (reference sequence). The CDR3 spans 13 residues. CDR3 nucleotide sequence: TGTGCCAGCAGTTACTCGGCGAACACTGAAGCTTTCTTT. It encodes CASSYSANTEAFF.

The chain has TRBV6-5 and TRBJ2-1, with 8 bases aligning to TRBD2. This CDR3 spans 15 amino acids. Germline V gene lookup returns CDR1 MNHEY and CDR2 SVGAGI. The V gene end was trimmed by 5 bases and the J gene end by 6 bases; junction bases not matched to a gene: 9. CDR3 sequence reads: CASSRPGTSSNEQFF. The CDR3 nucleotides are TGTGCCAGCAGTAGACCCGGGACTAGTTCCAATGAGCAGTTCTTC.

This chain links TRBV25-1 with TRBJ1-2, with 9 positions matching TRBD1. V was clipped by 2 bases and J by 4 bases; unmatched bases: 5. The CDR3 runs 15 residues. Looked up from germline, CDR1 is MGHDK and CDR2 is SYGVNS. CDR3 coding DNA: TGTGCCAGCAGTGAACCTACAGGGGGCAGCTATGGCTACACCTTC. The encoded protein is CASSEPTGGSYGYTF.

The sample holds a few counts of this clone. This chain's CDR3 is CASSFPSTRASYNEQFF. CDR3 sequence (DNA): TGTGCCAGCAGTTTCCCCTCTACTAGGGCCTCCTACAATGAGCAGTTCTTC. The chain joins TRBV28 to TRBJ2-1; D may be TRBD2 (5 bases). The CDR3 is 17 residues long. With 3 bases removed from V and 0 bases from J, the gap between germline ends came to 15 bases. Germline assignment: CDR1 MDHEN and CDR2 SYDVKM.

CDR3 in amino acids: CASSLVGADYGYTF. The DNA of the CDR3 is TGTGCCAGCAGCTTAGTAGGGGCCGACTATGGCTACACCTTC. The chain carries TRBV5-6 and TRBJ1-2; perhaps TRBD1 as D (5 bases). This CDR3 comprises 14 residues. CDR1 and CDR2 from the germline V gene are SGHDT and YYEEEE. V was trimmed by 2 bases and J by 3 bases, leaving 11 bases between them.

The chain links TRBV5-6 to TRBJ2-3, with TRBD2 matching 8 bases. V lost 1 base to trimming and J lost 0 bases; unmatched junction nucleotides: 4. This CDR3 region has 16 residues. Germline V gene lookup returns CDR1 SGHDT and CDR2 YYEEEE. The CDR3 nucleotides are TGTGCCAGCAGCTTGTACACTAGCGGTAGCACAGATACGCAGTATTTT. Its protein is CASSLYTSGSTDTQYF.

This chain uses TRBV28 with TRBJ2-1, with no clear D. This CDR3 has 18 amino acids. V was pared by 6 bases and J by 4 bases, with 25 bases between. Per the germline V gene, CDR1 is MDHEN and CDR2 is SYDVKM. The CDR3 nucleotides are TGTGCCAGCAGCGGCCCCCACACACTGGCAACGGGTTACAATGAGCAGTTCTTC. As protein: CASSGPHTLATGYNEQFF.

V gene TRBV4-1 combines with J gene TRBJ2-6; D is unresolved. The CDR3 totals 15 residues. CDR1 MGHRA and CDR2 YSYEKL come from the germline V gene. Trimming removed 4 bases at V and 1 base at J, with 8 bases between. This chain's CDR3 is CASSPGLSGANVLTF. The CDR3 DNA sequence: TGCGCCAGCAGCCCTGGGCTATCTGGGGCCAACGTCCTGACTTTC.

This clone was counted between two and nine times. CDR3 DNA: TGTGCCAGCAGTTTAAACAGGGTAACTGAAGCTTTCTTT. Translation: CASSLNRVTEAFF. The V call is TRBV27, the J call TRBJ1-1, with D maybe TRBD1 (6 bases). The CDR3 runs 13 residues. V was clipped by 2 bases and J by 5 bases, with 9 bases between them. Germline CDR1 reads MNHEY; CDR2 reads SMNVEV (reference sequence).

The rearrangement joins TRBV2 to TRBJ1-4, with D unresolved. The germline V gene has CDR1 SNHLY and CDR2 FYNNEI. This CDR3 contains 12 residues. Trimming stripped 5 bases from V and 4 bases from J, with 5 bases between. The CDR3 bases are TGTGCCAGCAGTCCGAGTAATGAAAAACTGTTTTTT. Protein: CASSPSNEKLFF.

This clone was detected once. This chain joins TRBV5-1 and TRBJ2-6; 7 bases line up with TRBD1. CDR3 length: 15 amino acids. V was pared by 3 bases and J by 3 bases, with 3 bases of the junction left unmatched. Germline V CDR1 and CDR2: SGHRS, YFSETQ. CDR3 in amino acids: CASSYGTDGANVLTF. In DNA, the CDR3 is TGCGCCAGCAGCTACGGGACAGATGGGGCCAACGTCCTGACTTTC.

The rearrangement uses TRBV30 and TRBJ2-3; TRBD1 matches at 9 bases. The CDR3 totals 17 residues. The ends lost 6 bases at V and 0 bases at J; junction bases unmatched: 13. CDR1 is GTSNPN and CDR2 is SVGIG in the germline V gene (reference sequence). Here the CDR3 DNA reads TGTGCCTGCCAACAGGGGGCGCATTACCCAAGCACAGATACGCAGTATTTT. Protein sequence: CACQQGAHYPSTDTQYF.

This clone was seen a few times. The chain recombines TRBV3-1 (or the pseudogene TRBV3-2) with TRBJ2-1; D unclear. Germline V gene lookup returns CDR1 LGHDT and CDR2 YNNKEL (reference sequence). The CDR3 is made up of 15 amino acids. Between the trimmed V and J ends, which lost 0 bases and 2 bases, there was a span of 8 bases. In DNA form, the CDR3 reads TGTGCCAGCAGCCAAGACGAGAGGACCTACAATGAGCAGTTCTTC. Its protein is CASSQDERTYNEQFF.

This clone was detected once. V and J are TRBV24-1 and TRBJ2-7; a possible D gene is TRBD2 (6 bases). V lost 8 bases, J lost 2 bases, and 15 bases lay in between. This CDR3 contains 14 residues. Germline V gene data show CDR1 as KGHDR and CDR2 as SFDVKD. In DNA, the CDR3 is TGTGCCACCACTGCCTTGGGGGGACCCTACGAGCAGTACTTC. This encodes CATTALGGPYEQYF.

The gene calls are TRBV6-5 and TRBJ1-4; 8 bases are a match to TRBD1. Germline lookup yields CDR1 MNHEY and CDR2 SVGAGI. The V and J ends lost 5 bases and 8 bases, in that order; junction bases with no gene match: 4. This CDR3 spans 13 amino acids. The CDR3 sequence is CASSRTGLEKLFF. The CDR3 DNA reads TGTGCCAGCAGTAGGACAGGGTTGGAAAAACTGTTTTTT.